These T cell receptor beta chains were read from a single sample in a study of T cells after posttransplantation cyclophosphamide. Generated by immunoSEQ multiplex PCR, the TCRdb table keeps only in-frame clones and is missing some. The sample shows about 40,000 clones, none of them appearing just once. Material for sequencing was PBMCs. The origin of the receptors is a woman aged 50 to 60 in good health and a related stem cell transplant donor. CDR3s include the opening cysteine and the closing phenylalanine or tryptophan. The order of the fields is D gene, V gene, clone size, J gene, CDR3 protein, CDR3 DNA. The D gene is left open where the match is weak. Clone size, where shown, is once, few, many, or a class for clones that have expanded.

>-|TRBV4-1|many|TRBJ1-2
CASSQEGTFSGHGYTF
TGCGCCAGCAGCCAAGAGGGGACATTCTCAGGACATGGCTACACCTTC
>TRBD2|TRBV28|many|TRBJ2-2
CASSSRRRGGRMDTGELFF
TGTGCCAGCAGTTCGCGGAGGCGGGGGGGCCGAATGGACACCGGGGAGCTGTTTTTT
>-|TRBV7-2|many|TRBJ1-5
CASSLDGFSNQPQHF
TGTGCCAGCAGCTTAGACGGGTTTAGCAATCAGCCCCAGCATTTT
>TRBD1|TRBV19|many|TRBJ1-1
CASSIRTGGILRNTEAFF
TGTGCCAGTAGTATCAGGACAGGAGGTATTCTAAGGAACACTGAAGCTTTCTTT
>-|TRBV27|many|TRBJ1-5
CASRSIGSWQPQHF
TGTGCCAGCAGGTCTATCGGTTCGTGGCAGCCCCAGCATTTT
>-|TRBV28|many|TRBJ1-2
CASSRRDMSYGYTF
TGTGCCAGCAGTCGCCGGGACATGAGCTATGGCTACACCTTC
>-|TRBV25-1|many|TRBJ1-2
CASSEFVGGYGYTF
TGTGCCAGCAGTGAATTTGTAGGGGGCTATGGCTACACCTTC
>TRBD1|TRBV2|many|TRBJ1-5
CASSFSQGTGNQPQHF
TGTGCCAGCAGCTTTTCACAGGGGACTGGCAATCAGCCCCAGCATTTT
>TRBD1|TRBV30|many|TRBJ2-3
CAWSATGADTQYF
TGTGCCTGGAGTGCGACAGGGGCAGATACGCAGTATTTT
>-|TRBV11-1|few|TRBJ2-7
CASSYRLQGTYEQYF
TGTGCCAGCAGTTATCGATTACAGGGTACCTACGAGCAGTACTTC
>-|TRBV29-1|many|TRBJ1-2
CSVVGRLPRDGYTF
TGCAGCGTTGTCGGGAGGCTTCCGAGGGATGGCTACACCTTC
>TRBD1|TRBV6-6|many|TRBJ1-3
CASGTGVGRNTIYF
TGTGCCAGCGGTACAGGGGTTGGGAGAAACACCATATATTTT
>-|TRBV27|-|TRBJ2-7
CASSSGRTYEQYF
TGTGCCAGCAGTTCAGGTAGAACCTACGAGCAGTACTTC
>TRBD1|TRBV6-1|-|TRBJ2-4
CASRLGTGKNIQYF
TGTGCCAGCAGACTTGGGACAGGGAAAAACATTCAGTACTTC
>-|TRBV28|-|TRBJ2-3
CASSRYVSDTQYF
TGTGCCAGCAGCCGTTATGTCTCAGATACGCAGTATTTT
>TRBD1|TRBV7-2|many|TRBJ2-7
CASSPLTGVGYEQYF
TGTGCCAGCAGCCCCTTGACAGGGGTAGGCTACGAGCAGTACTTC
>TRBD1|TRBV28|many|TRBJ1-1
CATKTGGGTEAFF
TGTGCCACCAAGACAGGGGGTGGCACTGAAGCTTTCTTT
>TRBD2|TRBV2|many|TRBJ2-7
CASSEEAGGGEQYF
TGTGCCAGCAGTGAAGAAGCGGGAGGGGGCGAGCAGTACTTC
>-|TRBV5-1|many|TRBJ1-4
CASSAQGSGEKLFF
TGCGCCAGCAGCGCCCAGGGTTCGGGTGAAAAACTGTTTTTT
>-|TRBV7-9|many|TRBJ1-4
CASSAGGRITNEKLFF
TGTGCCAGCAGCGCAGGCGGGAGGATAACTAATGAAAAACTGTTTTTT
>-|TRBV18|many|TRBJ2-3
CASSPQRSGTDTQYF
TGTGCCAGCTCCCCCCAGAGGAGTGGCACAGATACGCAGTATTTT
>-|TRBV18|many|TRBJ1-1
CASSLTGGGDTEAFF
TGTGCCAGCTCCCTTACCGGTGGGGGGGACACTGAAGCTTTCTTT
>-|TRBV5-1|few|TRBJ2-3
CASSRAAGAGDTQYF
TGCGCCAGCAGTCGGGCGGCGGGGGCGGGAGATACGCAGTATTTT
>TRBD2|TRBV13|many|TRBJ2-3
CASTISRGESDTQYF
TGTGCCAGCACCATTAGCCGGGGGGAGTCAGATACGCAGTATTTT